This TCR beta chain came from a study of T cell repertoires in ileal Crohn's disease. Study background: Median disease duration was roughly 8.5 years; 35% smoked at surgery. Operated complications were stricturing disease (about 60%) and penetrating disease (around 39%). General observations from the study: Active smokers at surgery had more clonal expansions than non-smokers.

Comments on this clone: Its specificity is unknown. The same CDR3 can be traced to other DNA sequences in this sample.

The CDR3 spans 12 residues. Germline assignment: CDR1 MNHEY and CDR2 SMNVEV (reference sequence). The germline V and J ends were trimmed by 4 bases and 5 bases, with 9 bases remaining between them. Adults with ileal or ileocolonic Crohn's disease and an indication for resection were eligible. Measured with immunoSEQ multiplex PCR; TCRdb has only the in-frame clones, and not every one. The sample holds approximately 660 clones, 82% seen once. The TCR was taken from an adult with Crohn's disease. The chain joins TRBV27 to TRBJ2-7, with D maybe TRBD1 (6 bases). Sequencing used ileal tissue. The CDR3 sequence is CASSSTGNEQYF. The CDR3 DNA reads as TGTGCCAGCAGTTCGACAGGTAACGAGCAGTACTTC.